The rows below give T cell receptor beta chains drawn from one sample of a study of T cells in Graves' hyperthyroidism and ophthalmopathy. TCRdb re-called the multiplex PCR reads with MiXCR, one entry per CDR3 protein. Of about 720,000 distinct CDR3 sequences listed, approximately 18% are singletons. The sequencing input was blood. The receptor source for this set is a woman in her forties or fifties with Graves' hyperthyroidism that later progressed to Graves' ophthalmopathy. Each CDR3 is given with its conserved first and last residue. The D gene is left open where the match is weak. Not all rows give a size; the values are once, few, many and, for expanded clones, a class.

V	size	J	D	DNA	CDR3
TRBV29-1	many	TRBJ1-1	NA	TGCAGCGTTGGGGTATCGAACACTGAAGCTTTCTTT	CSVGVSNTEAFF
TRBV6-1	few	TRBJ2-3	TRBD2	TGTGCCAGCAGTGAAGCCCTAGCGGGGGGGGCAGATACGCAGTATTTT	CASSEALAGGADTQYF
TRBV10-3	NA	TRBJ2-7	TRBD1	TGTGCCATCAGAGGGGACAGCTCCTACGAGCAGTACTTC	CAIRGDSSYEQYF
TRBV29-1	NA	TRBJ1-2	TRBD1	TGCAGCGGGGACAGCCCAACTAACTATGGCTACACCTTC	CSGDSPTNYGYTF
TRBV4-1	NA	TRBJ2-7	NA	TGCGCCAGCAGCCTTTTTCCCAACGGGGACGAGCAGTACTTC	CASSLFPNGDEQYF
TRBV5-1	many	TRBJ2-3	NA	TGCGCCAGCAGCGAAACAGGGTTCACAGATACGCAGTATTTT	CASSETGFTDTQYF
TRBV7-2	many	TRBJ1-3	NA	TGTGCCAGCAGCTTACGTTCTCCTCGTGGTGGAAACACCATATATTTT	CASSLRSPRGGNTIYF
TRBV10-3	NA	TRBJ1-5	TRBD1	TGTGCCATCAGTGAGTCTGGACAGGGGGCGAATTCCCAGCATTTT	CAISESGQGANSQHF
TRBV7-2	many	TRBJ2-1	NA	TGTGCCAGCAGCTTAGGAGGGGTTGCCTACAATGAGCAGTTCTTC	CASSLGGVAYNEQFF
TRBV20-1	many	TRBJ2-5	TRBD2	TGCAGTGCCGGGACTAGCGGAGAGACCCAGTACTTC	CSAGTSGETQYF
TRBV5-5	NA	TRBJ2-7	NA	TGTGCCAGCAGGAATGCGGGGGCCGTTTTCTACGAGCAGTACTTC	CASRNAGAVFYEQYF
TRBV2	many	TRBJ1-6	NA	TGTGCCAGCAGTGGATTCGGGGTAGGGAATTCACCCCTCCACTTT	CASSGFGVGNSPLHF
TRBV7-8	many	TRBJ2-3	NA	TGTGCCAGCAGCGCGCTACGGGGGAATACGCAGTATTTT	CASSALRGNTQYF
TRBV12-3/TRBV12-4	NA	TRBJ2-2	NA	TGTGCCAGCAGCCATTTCTTCGGTGGAGGGGCCACCGGGGAGCTGTTTTTT	CASSHFFGGGATGELFF
TRBV7-2	few	TRBJ1-5	NA	TGTGCCAGCAGCCGTCAGGTCGGGAATCAGCCCCAGCATTTT	CASSRQVGNQPQHF
TRBV5-1	few	TRBJ2-4	NA	TGCGCCAGCAGCTTGAAGCAAGCGTCGGACATTCAGTACTTC	CASSLKQASDIQYF
TRBV20-1	once	TRBJ1-2	NA	TGCAGTGCTAGAGATATGGGCTACACCTTC	CSARDMGYTF
TRBV6-1	few	TRBJ2-7	NA	TGTGCCAGCAGGACACTAGGCTACGAGCAGTACTTC	CASRTLGYEQYF
TRBV10-2	many	TRBJ2-1	NA	TGCGCCAGCAAGAATTATAGGCAGGGAAGGGGTGAGCAGTTCTTC	CASKNYRQGRGEQFF
TRBV4-1	NA	TRBJ2-5	TRBD1	TGTGCCAGCAGCCATCCCACCGGGACAGGGGAAGAGACCCAGTACTTC	CASSHPTGTGEETQYF
TRBV6-1	NA	TRBJ1-6	NA	TGTGCCAGCAGTGAGTTACGGGATAATTCACCCCTCCACTTT	CASSELRDNSPLHF
TRBV5-1	many	TRBJ1-2	TRBD1	TGCGCCAGCAGCTTGGGGACAGGGATGTTCTATGGCTACACCTTC	CASSLGTGMFYGYTF
TRBV5-1	NA	TRBJ1-6	NA	TGCGCCAGCAGTCCCCGCGAGGGGATGAATTCACCCCTCCACTTT	CASSPREGMNSPLHF
TRBV12-5	many	TRBJ2-1	TRBD1	TGTGCTAGCCTCCTCGGGACAGGGGAGAACTACAATGAGCAGTTCTTC	CASLLGTGENYNEQFF
TRBV9	few	TRBJ2-5	NA	TGTGCCAGCAGCGTAGAGGCTAGCCGTAAGTCACGAGAGACCCAGTACTTC	CASSVEASRKSRETQYF
TRBV7-9	NA	TRBJ1-5	NA	TGTGCCAGCAGCTCGGTGAAGGGGACTTACGAAAATAGCAATCAGCCCCAGCATTTT	CASSSVKGTYENSNQPQHF
TRBV4-1	NA	TRBJ2-4	TRBD2	TGCGCCAGCAGCCACCCGAGTAGCGGGGACATTCAGTACTTC	CASSHPSSGDIQYF